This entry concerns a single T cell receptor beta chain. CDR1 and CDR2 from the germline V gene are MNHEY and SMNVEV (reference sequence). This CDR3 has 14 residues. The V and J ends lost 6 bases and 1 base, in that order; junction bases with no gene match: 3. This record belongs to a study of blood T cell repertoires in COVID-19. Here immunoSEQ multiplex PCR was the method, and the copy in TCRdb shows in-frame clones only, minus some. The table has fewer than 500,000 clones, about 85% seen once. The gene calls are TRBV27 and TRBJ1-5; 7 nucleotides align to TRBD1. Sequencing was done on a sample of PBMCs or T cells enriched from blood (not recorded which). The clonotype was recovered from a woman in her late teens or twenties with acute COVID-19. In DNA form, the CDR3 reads TGTGCCAGCAGGAGGGGGCAGAGCAATCAGCCCCAGCATTTT. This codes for CASRRGQSNQPQHF.